This TCR beta chain derives from a study of Graves' ophthalmopathy and Graves' hyperthyroidism. Study results and limitations: The model reached around 70% sensitivity and under 75% specificity for predicting ophthalmopathy progression. The 13-signature model separated ophthalmopathy from stable hyperthyroidism at over 85% sensitivity and roughly 80% specificity.

Trimming cost V 1 base and J 8 bases, with 15 bases left between them. Germline values: CDR1 SGHTA, CDR2 FQGNSA. The CDR3 loop spans 15 amino acids. The study amplified TCR beta CDR3 regions using RNA transcripts. First-round RT-PCR employed HTBI primers, with a second-round multiplex PCR after it. One entry per CDR3 protein results from TCRdb running MiXCR on the multiplex PCR reads. This sample carries 450,000 to 600,000 distinct CDR3 sequences, under 45% of them seen once, and the ten largest clones take 4% to 5%. This clonotype was observed many times. Antigen: not known. Serum thyroxine and TRAb, along with clinical symptoms, thyroid ultrasound and orbital computed tomography, were what diagnosis relied on.

The sequence was obtained from an adult man with Graves' hyperthyroidism. The chain recombines TRBV7-2 with TRBJ1-5; D is possibly TRBD1 (5 bases). The sequenced material came from peripheral blood or thyroid tissue (not recorded which). CDR3 amino acids: CASSLGGRLSEPQHF. For the CDR3, the DNA is TGTGCCAGCAGCTTAGGGGGCAGACTATCGGAGCCCCAGCATTTT.